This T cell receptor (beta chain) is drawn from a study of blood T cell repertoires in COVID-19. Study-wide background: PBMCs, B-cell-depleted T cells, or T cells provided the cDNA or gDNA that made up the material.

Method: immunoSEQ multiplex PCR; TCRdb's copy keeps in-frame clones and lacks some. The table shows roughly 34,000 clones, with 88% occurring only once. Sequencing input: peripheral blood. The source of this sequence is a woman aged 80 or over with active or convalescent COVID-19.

The chain's CDR3 is CAISIDETQYF. The CDR3 DNA reads as TGTGCCATCTCAATAGATGAGACCCAGTACTTC. The chain combines TRBV5-4 with TRBJ2-5; D is undetermined. Germline CDR1 SGHNT, CDR2 YYREEE (reference sequence). The CDR3 is made up of 11 amino acids. V shed 9 bases and J shed 5 bases, with 11 bases lying between them.